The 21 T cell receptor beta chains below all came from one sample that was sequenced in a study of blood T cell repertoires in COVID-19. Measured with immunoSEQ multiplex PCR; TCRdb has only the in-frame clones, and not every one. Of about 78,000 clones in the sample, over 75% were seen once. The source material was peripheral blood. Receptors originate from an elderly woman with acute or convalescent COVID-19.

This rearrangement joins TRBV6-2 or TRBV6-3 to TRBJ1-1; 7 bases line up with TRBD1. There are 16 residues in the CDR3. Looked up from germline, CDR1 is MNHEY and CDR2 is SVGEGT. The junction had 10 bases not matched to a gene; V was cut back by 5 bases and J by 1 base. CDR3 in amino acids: CASSDPSGTANTEAFF. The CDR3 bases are TGTGCCAGCAGTGATCCCTCCGGGACAGCGAACACTGAAGCTTTCTTT.

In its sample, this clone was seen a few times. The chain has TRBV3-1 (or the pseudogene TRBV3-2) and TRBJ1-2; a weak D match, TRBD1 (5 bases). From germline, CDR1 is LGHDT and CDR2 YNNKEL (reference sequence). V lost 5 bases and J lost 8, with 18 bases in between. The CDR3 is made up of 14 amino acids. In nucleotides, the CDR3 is TGTGCCAGCAGCAGCGCCAGGGTGATGTGGGGCTACACCTTC. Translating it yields CASSSARVMWGYTF.

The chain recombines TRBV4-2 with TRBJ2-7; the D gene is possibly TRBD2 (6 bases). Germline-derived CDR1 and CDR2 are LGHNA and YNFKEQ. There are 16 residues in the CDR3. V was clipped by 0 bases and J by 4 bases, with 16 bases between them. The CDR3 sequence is CASSQELNGRGYEQYF. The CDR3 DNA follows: TGTGCCAGCAGCCAAGAACTAAACGGGAGAGGATACGAGCAGTACTTC.

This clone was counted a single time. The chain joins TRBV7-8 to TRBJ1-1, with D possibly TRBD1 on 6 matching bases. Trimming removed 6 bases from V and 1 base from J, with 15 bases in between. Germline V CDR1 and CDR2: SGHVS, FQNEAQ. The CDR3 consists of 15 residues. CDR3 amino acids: CASRDWARGNTEAFF. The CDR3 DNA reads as TGTGCCAGCAGGGATTGGGCCAGGGGGAACACTGAAGCTTTCTTT.

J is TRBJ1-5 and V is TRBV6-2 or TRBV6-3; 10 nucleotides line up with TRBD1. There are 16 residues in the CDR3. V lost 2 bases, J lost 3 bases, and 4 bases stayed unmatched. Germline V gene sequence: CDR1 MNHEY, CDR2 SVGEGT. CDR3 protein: CASSYDRGRFNQPQHF. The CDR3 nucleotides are TGTGCCAGCAGTTACGACAGGGGGCGATTCAATCAGCCCCAGCATTTT.

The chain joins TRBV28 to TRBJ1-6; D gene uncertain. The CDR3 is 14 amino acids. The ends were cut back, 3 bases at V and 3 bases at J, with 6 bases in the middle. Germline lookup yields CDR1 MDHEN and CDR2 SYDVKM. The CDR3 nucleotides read TGTGCCAGCAGTTTTGTTAGCTATAATTCACCCCTCCACTTT. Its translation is CASSFVSYNSPLHF.

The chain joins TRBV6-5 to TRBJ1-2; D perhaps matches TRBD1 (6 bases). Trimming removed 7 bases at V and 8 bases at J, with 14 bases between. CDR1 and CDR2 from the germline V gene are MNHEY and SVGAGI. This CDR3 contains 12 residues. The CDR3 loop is CASTGDGVGYTF. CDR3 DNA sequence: TGTGCCAGCACAGGGGATGGTGTGGGCTACACCTTC.

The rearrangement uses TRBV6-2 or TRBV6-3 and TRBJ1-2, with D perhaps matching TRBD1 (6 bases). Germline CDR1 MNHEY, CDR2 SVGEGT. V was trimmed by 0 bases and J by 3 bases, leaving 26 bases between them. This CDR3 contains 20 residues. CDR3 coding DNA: TGTGCCAGCAGTTACTCCCGGGGGGGCTGGCCCAGCAGCCAGTACTATGGCTACACCTTC. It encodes CASSYSRGGWPSSQYYGYTF.

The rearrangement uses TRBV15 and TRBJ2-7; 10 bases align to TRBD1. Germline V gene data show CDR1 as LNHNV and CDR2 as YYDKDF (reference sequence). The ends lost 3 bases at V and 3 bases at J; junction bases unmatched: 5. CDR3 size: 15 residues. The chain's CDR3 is CATSRVTGGNYEQYF. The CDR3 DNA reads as TGTGCCACCAGCAGGGTGACAGGGGGCAACTACGAGCAGTACTTC.

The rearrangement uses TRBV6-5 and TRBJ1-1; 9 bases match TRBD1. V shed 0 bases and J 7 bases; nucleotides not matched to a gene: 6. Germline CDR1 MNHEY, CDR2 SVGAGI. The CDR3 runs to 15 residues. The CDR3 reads CASSYSYRGRGEAFF. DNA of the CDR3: TGTGCCAGCAGTTACTCATACAGGGGGCGCGGTGAAGCTTTCTTT.

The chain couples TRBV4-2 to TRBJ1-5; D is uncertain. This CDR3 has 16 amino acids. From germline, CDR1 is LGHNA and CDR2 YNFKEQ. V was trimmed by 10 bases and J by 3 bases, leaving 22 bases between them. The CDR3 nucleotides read TGTGCCAAAAGGGAGGGAACCTTCCTAATCAATCAGCCCCAGCATTTT. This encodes CAKREGTFLINQPQHF.

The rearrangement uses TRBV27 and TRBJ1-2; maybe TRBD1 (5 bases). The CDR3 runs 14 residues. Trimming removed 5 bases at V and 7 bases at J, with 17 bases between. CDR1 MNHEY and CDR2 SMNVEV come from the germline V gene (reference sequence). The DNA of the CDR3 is TGTGCCAGCAGTCCTCGTCGGGGGGAGGCTGGCTACACCTTC. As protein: CASSPRRGEAGYTF.

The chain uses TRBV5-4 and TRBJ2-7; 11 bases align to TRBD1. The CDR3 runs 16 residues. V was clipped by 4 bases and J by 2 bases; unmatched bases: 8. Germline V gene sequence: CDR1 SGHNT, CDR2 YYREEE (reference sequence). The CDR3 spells CASSPGGGQGAYEQYF. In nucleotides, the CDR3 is TGTGCCAGCAGCCCCGGTGGGGGACAGGGGGCCTACGAGCAGTACTTC.

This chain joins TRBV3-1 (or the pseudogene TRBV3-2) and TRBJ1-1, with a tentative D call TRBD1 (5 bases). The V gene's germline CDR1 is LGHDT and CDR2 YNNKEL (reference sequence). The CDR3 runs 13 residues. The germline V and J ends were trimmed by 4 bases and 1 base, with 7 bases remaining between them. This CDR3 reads CASSLTANTEAFF. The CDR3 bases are TGTGCCAGCAGCCTGACAGCGAACACTGAAGCTTTCTTT.

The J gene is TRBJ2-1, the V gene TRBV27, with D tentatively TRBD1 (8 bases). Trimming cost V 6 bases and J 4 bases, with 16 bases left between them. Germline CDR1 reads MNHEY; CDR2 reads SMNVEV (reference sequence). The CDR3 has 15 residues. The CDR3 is CASRLGQGGYNEQFF. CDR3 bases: TGTGCCAGCAGACTCGGACAGGGAGGGTACAATGAGCAGTTCTTC.

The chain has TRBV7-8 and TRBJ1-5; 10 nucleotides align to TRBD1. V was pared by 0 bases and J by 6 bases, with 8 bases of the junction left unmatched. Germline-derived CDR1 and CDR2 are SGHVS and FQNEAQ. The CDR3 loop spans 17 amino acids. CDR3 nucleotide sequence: TGTGCCAGCAGCTTAGCAGGACAGGGGGGAACCCTTCAGCCCCAGCATTTT. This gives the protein CASSLAGQGGTLQPQHF.

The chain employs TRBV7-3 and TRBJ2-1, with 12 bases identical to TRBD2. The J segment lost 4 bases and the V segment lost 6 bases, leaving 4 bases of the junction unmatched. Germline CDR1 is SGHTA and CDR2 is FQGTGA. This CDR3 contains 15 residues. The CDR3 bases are TGTGCCAGCAGTCCCGGACTAGCGGGGTACAATGAGCAGTTCTTC. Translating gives CASSPGLAGYNEQFF. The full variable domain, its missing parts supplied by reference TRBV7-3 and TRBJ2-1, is GAGVSQTPSNKVTEKGKYVELRCDPISGHTALYWYRQSLGQGPEFLIYFQGTGAADDSGLPNDRFFAVRPEGSVSTLKIQRTERGDSAVYLCASSPGLAGYNEQFFGPGTRLTVL.

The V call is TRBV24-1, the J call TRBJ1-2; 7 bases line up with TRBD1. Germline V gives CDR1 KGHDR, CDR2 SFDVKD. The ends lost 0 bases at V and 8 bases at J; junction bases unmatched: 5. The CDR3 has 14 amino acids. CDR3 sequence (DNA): TGTGCCACCAGTGATTTGCGGGACAGTACCGGCTACACCTTC. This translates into CATSDLRDSTGYTF.

CDR3 loop: CASSVGISTDTQYF. CDR3 sequence (DNA): TGTGCCAGCAGCGTAGGTATTAGCACAGATACGCAGTATTTT. J is TRBJ2-3 and V is TRBV9; D remains ambiguous. The CDR3 spans 14 residues. Trimming left V 0 bases short and J 0 bases short, with 5 bases between. CDR1 and CDR2 from the germline V gene are SGDLS and YYNGEE.

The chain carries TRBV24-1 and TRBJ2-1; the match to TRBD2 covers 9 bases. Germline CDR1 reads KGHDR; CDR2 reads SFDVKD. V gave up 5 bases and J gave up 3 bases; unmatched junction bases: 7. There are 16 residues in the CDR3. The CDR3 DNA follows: TGTGCCACCAGTGGGGGGGGGACTAGCAGCTACAATGAGCAGTTCTTC. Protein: CATSGGGTSSYNEQFF.

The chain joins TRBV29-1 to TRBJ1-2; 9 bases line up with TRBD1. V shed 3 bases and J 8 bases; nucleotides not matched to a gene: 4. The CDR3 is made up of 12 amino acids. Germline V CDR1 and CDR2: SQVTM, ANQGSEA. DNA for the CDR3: TGCAGCGTTGATGGGACAGGGAACGGCTACACCTTC. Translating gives CSVDGTGNGYTF.